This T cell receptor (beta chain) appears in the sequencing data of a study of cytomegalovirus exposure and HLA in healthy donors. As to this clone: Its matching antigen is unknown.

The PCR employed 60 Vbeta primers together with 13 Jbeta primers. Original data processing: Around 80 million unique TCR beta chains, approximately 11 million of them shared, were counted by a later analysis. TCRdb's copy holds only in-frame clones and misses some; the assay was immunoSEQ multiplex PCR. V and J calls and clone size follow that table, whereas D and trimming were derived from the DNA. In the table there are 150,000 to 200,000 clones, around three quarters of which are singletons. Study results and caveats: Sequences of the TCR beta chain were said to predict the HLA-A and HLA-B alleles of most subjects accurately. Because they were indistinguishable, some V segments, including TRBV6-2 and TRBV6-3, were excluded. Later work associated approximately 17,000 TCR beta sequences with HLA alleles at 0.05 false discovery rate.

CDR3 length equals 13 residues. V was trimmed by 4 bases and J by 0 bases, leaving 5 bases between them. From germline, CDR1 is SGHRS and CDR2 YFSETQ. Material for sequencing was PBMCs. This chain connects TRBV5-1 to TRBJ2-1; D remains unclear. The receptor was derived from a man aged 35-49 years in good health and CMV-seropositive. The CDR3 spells CASSPSSYNEQFF. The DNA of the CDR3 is TGCGCCAGCAGCCCGAGCTCCTACAATGAGCAGTTCTTC.